Below are 4 T cell receptor beta chains sequenced from a single sample in a study of blood T cell repertoires in COVID-19. The assay was immunoSEQ multiplex PCR, and TCRdb's table has in-frame clones only and misses some. The sample lists over 95,000 clones, about 84% occurring once. What was sequenced was peripheral blood. The receptors here all came from a man aged 50 to 59 with acute or convalescent COVID-19.

This clone was recorded only once. This chain joins TRBV21-1 and TRBJ2-3; no check of the table's D call, TRBD2, against the DNA was made. TRBV21-1 is labeled a pseudogene. CDR3 size: 19 residues. DNA of the CDR3: TGTGCCAGCAGCAAAGAACTGTTACGACTAGCGGGGCAGGAAGATACGCAGTATTTT. Amino acid sequence: CASSKELLRLAGQEDTQYF.

The V and J genes are TRBV30 and TRBJ1-1; D is uncertain. This CDR3 spans 13 amino acids. Germline V gives CDR1 GTSNPN, CDR2 SVGIG (reference sequence). Trimming removed 0 bases at V and 6 bases at J, with 11 bases between. The CDR3 here is CAWSVEARSEAFF. The CDR3, as DNA: TGTGCCTGGAGTGTAGAGGCGCGATCTGAAGCTTTCTTT.

This chain links TRBV5-1 with TRBJ2-3, with 7 bases matching TRBD2. The germline V gene has CDR1 SGHRS and CDR2 YFSETQ. V shed 2 bases and J 3 bases; nucleotides not matched to a gene: 3. This CDR3 is built from 14 residues. The CDR3 nucleotides read TGCGCCAGCAGCTTTGGGGGGGTGACAGATACGCAGTATTTT. Protein sequence: CASSFGGVTDTQYF.

The J gene is TRBJ1-2, the V gene TRBV28; 7 bases fit TRBD1. The CDR3 has 13 residues. Trimming at V came to 6 bases and at J to 4 bases, leaving 5 bases not matched to a gene. Germline assignment: CDR1 MDHEN and CDR2 SYDVKM. In DNA, the CDR3 is TGTGCCAGCAGCCGGACAGGCCTCTATGGCTACACCTTC. Translated, it gives CASSRTGLYGYTF.